This T cell receptor beta chain originates from a study of regulatory T cells in long-lasting Graves disease. For TCR beta, libraries came from iRepertoire HTBI primers and Arm-PCR of CDR3 regions. TCRdb re-called the multiplex PCR reads through MiXCR, storing one row per CDR3 protein. The sample records around 500,000 distinct CDR3 sequences, about 12% being singletons. Time point described: newly diagnosed GD, antithyroid drugs for less than 3 months. Construction of the TCR library relied on RNA isolated from PBMCs. The CDR3 runs to 17 residues. CDR1 LNHDA and CDR2 SQIVND come from the germline V gene (reference sequence). V lost 7 bases and J 5 bases, leaving 26 bases between the germline ends. In its sample, this clonotype was seen many times. This sample also belongs to another study, concerning T cells in Graves' hyperthyroidism and ophthalmopathy. Turning to that study: Primed by the HTBI set, a first-round RT-PCR was run on the TCR CDR3.

The TCR comes from a woman aged 25 to 39 with Graves disease. The material sequenced was peripheral blood mononuclear cells (PBMCs), taken at new diagnosis, from a patient treated with antithyroid drugs. V and J are TRBV19 and TRBJ1-1, with a tentative D call TRBD1 (5 bases). DNA for the CDR3: TGTGCCAGTAAACGGACAAACTCTGTTAAATGGGCTACTGAAGCTTTCTTT. This gives the protein CASKRTNSVKWATEAFF.